This T cell receptor (beta chain) was found in a study of cytomegalovirus exposure and HLA in healthy donors. Study-level findings and limits: The authors later found most CMV-associated TCR beta chains appeared HLA-restricted.

The CDR3 has 15 residues. Germline CDR1 is SEHNR and CDR2 is FQNEAQ (reference sequence). V dropped 10 bases and J dropped 7; count of bases not matched to a gene: 14. A multiplex PCR was run with 60 Vbeta primers and 13 Jbeta primers. The assay was immunoSEQ multiplex PCR, and TCRdb's table has in-frame clones only and misses some. The sample consists of 55,000 to 80,000 clones, 65% to 75% of them appearing once. Concerning this clone: The antigen remains unidentified.

Sequenced sample: PBMCs. The V call is TRBV7-9, the J call TRBJ1-1; TRBD1 aligns across 11 bases. This TCR was recovered from a man aged 50-60 years in good health and CMV-seropositive. CDR3 loop: CATRLPGQGEFEAFF. CDR3 in DNA: TGTGCCACACGACTTCCGGGACAGGGGGAATTTGAAGCTTTCTTT.